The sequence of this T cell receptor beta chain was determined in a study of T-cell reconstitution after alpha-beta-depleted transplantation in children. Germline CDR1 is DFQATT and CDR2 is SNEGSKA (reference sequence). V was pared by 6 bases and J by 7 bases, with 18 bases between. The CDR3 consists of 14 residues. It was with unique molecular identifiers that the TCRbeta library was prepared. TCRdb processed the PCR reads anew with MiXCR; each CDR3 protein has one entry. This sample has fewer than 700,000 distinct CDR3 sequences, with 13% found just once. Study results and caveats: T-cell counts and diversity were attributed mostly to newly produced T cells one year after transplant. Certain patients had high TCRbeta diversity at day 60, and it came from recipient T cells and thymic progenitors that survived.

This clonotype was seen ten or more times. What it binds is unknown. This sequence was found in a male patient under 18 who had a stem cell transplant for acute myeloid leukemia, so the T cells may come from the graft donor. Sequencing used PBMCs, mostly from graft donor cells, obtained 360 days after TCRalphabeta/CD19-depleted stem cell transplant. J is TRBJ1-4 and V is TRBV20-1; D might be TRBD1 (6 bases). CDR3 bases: TGCAGTGCGAGCCCCGGGGGCCGAAGTGAAAAACTGTTTTTT. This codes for CSASPGGRSEKLFF.